This T cell receptor beta chain was sequenced during a study of shared clonotypes between healthy human individuals. Produced via immunoSEQ multiplex PCR; TCRdb's table is partial and in-frame only. Here the sample spans a few million clones, roughly nine tenths being singletons. This clonotype was obtained from a man between 18 and 35 years old in good health. Sequenced: naive CD4+ T cells sorted from blood. The subset is: CD45RA+ positively selected.

The CDR3 region is CAGGLYAYNEQFF. Written as DNA, the CDR3 is TGTGCCGGGGGACTATACGCCTACAATGAGCAGTTCTTC. The chain is built from TRBV2 and TRBJ2-1; 7 bases are shared with TRBD2. This CDR3 is 13 amino acids long. Trimming removed 11 bases from V and 2 bases from J; junction bases left unmatched: 6. CDR1 and CDR2 (germline): SNHLY, FYNNEI.